This is a list of T cell receptor beta chains from one sample in a study of cytomegalovirus exposure and HLA in healthy donors. The table came from immunoSEQ multiplex PCR; TCRdb's copy has only in-frame clones and leaves some out. In the table there are about 160,000 clones, 81% of which are singletons. The specimen sequenced was PBMCs. Receptors originate from a woman aged 45-65 years in good health and CMV-seronegative. Both conserved end residues are part of each CDR3. The D gene is left open where the match is weak. Clone size is given for some rows only: seen once, a few or many times, or a class if the clone is expanded.

TRBJ1-3,once,-,TRBV6-5,TGTGCCAGCAGTTACTCGAGGGCTGGAAACACCATATATTTT,CASSYSRAGNTIYF
TRBJ2-7,-,TRBD1,TRBV5-1,TGCGCCAGCAGTCGGGACAGCTTTTCCTACGAGCAGTACTTC,CASSRDSFSYEQYF
TRBJ2-5,-,-,TRBV18,TGTGCCAGCTCCCCCTACCAAGAGACCCAGTACTTC,CASSPYQETQYF
TRBJ2-2,-,-,TRBV14,TGTGCCAGCAGCCGCGGGAACACCGGGGAGCTGTTTTTT,CASSRGNTGELFF
TRBJ1-2,-,TRBD1,TRBV5-1,TGCGCCAGCAGCTTGGGGCAGGGGGCCATGGGCTACACCTTC,CASSLGQGAMGYTF
TRBJ1-2,-,-,TRBV11-2,TGTGCCAGCAGCTCCCGGGAAAATGGCTACACCTTC,CASSSRENGYTF
TRBJ2-6,-,TRBD1,TRBV28,TGTGCCAGCAGCCCCGGGACAGGCGTTTCTGGGGCCAACGTCCTGACTTTC,CASSPGTGVSGANVLTF
TRBJ2-1,-,-,TRBV27,TGTGCCAGCAGTCGCGGCCCGCTCGATTCCTACAATGAGCAGTTCTTC,CASSRGPLDSYNEQFF
TRBJ2-2,-,TRBD1,TRBV5-1,TGCGCCAGCAGCTTGACAGGGGGGACCGGGGAGCTGTTTTTT,CASSLTGGTGELFF
TRBJ2-1,many,TRBD2,TRBV6-4,TGTGCCAGCAGTGAGCGGGAGGGCTCCTACAATGAGCAGTTCTTC,CASSEREGSYNEQFF
TRBJ1-6,-,-,TRBV13,TGTGCCAGCAGCACCCGCGACAGGCCGCATAATTCACCCCTCCACTTT,CASSTRDRPHNSPLHF
TRBJ2-3,-,TRBD2,TRBV29-1,TGCAGCGTTGATCCATCTAGCGGGGGTCCAGATACGCAGTATTTT,CSVDPSSGGPDTQYF
TRBJ2-7,-,-,TRBV27,TGTGCCAGCAGTTCAAAAGGGGGTAGCTCCTACGAGCAGTACTTC,CASSSKGGSSYEQYF
TRBJ2-2,once,-,TRBV7-2,TGTGCCAGCAGCTCCGCGGGGACCGGGGAGCTGTTTTTT,CASSSAGTGELFF
TRBJ1-4,-,TRBD1,TRBV4-3,TGCGCCAGCAGCCAAGGGGACAGGGCAACTAATGAAAAACTGTTTTTT,CASSQGDRATNEKLFF
TRBJ2-2,-,TRBD1,TRBV5-1,TGCGCCAGCAGCCTACGAGGGACAGGGGGGACCGGGGAGCTGTTTTTT,CASSLRGTGGTGELFF
TRBJ2-7,-,-,TRBV5-4,TGTGCCAGCAGACAGGGCAGGGGCAACCACTACGAGCAGTACTTC,CASRQGRGNHYEQYF
TRBJ1-3,few,-,TRBV7-6,TGTGCCAGCAGCGACGGGAGGGCAGCCTCTGGAAACACCATATATTTT,CASSDGRAASGNTIYF
TRBJ2-4,-,-,TRBV2,TGTGCCAGCAGTGATATGGTCTACAAAAACATTCAGTACTTC,CASSDMVYKNIQYF
TRBJ1-2,-,-,TRBV28,TGTGCCAGCACCTTTCTCCCGGGTTCAGCTAACTATGGCTACACCTTC,CASTFLPGSANYGYTF
TRBJ2-7,-,TRBD2,TRBV18,TGTGCCAGCTCACCTGGCCAGCGGGGTTCCGAGCAGTACTTC,CASSPGQRGSEQYF
TRBJ1-1,-,-,TRBV20-1,TGCAGTGCTAAGAGGGACTTAGAAGCTTTCTTT,CSAKRDLEAFF
TRBJ1-4,once,-,TRBV5-4,TGTGCCAGCAGCCCGGGGGGTGAAAAACTGTTTTTT,CASSPGGEKLFF
TRBJ2-5,few,TRBD2,TRBV7-9,TGTGCCAGCAGCTTAGGAGCGGGAATCCAAGAGACCCAGTACTTC,CASSLGAGIQETQYF
TRBJ2-7,-,TRBD1,TRBV27,TGTGCCAGCAGTGGGCTCCGGGACAGGGTCGGCGAGCAGTACTTC,CASSGLRDRVGEQYF
TRBJ2-1,-,-,TRBV5-6,TGTGCCAGCAGCTGGAGGGCCCCTGCTAGATTAATTCCCTACAATGAGCAGTTCTTC,CASSWRAPARLIPYNEQFF
TRBJ2-7,few,TRBD2,TRBV5-1,TGCGCCAGCAGCTTGGGTGCTAGCGGGGGCGAGCAGTACTTC,CASSLGASGGEQYF
TRBJ1-1,-,-,TRBV7-3,TGTGCCAGCAGCCCAACGGGGACACTTGTGGACACTGAAGCTTTCTTT,CASSPTGTLVDTEAFF
TRBJ1-3,-,-,TRBV19,TGTGCCAGTAGTATAACTACAGGTGTCTCTGGAAACACCATATATTTT,CASSITTGVSGNTIYF
TRBJ2-7,-,TRBD2,TRBV11-2,TGTGCCAGCAGTCCTAGCGGGAGGGGGGGGGAGCAGTACTTC,CASSPSGRGGEQYF
TRBJ2-1,-,-,TRBV7-2,TGTGCCAGCAGCTTGCTCTCCTCCGGGGGTACTAATGAGCAGTTCTTC,CASSLLSSGGTNEQFF
TRBJ2-7,-,-,TRBV6-6,TGTGCCAGCAGTTCCCAAGCGATCAACGAGCAGTACTTC,CASSSQAINEQYF
TRBJ2-5,-,TRBD2,TRBV11-3,TGTGCCAGCAGCTTAGTAGCGGGAGCCCAAGAGACCCAGTACTTC,CASSLVAGAQETQYF
TRBJ1-6,-,-,TRBV2,TGTGCCAGCAGTGAAAGTGGCACAAGGGGTAATTCACCCCTCCACTTT,CASSESGTRGNSPLHF
TRBJ2-5,-,TRBD2,TRBV7-2,TGTGCCAGCAGCGTTGGACTAGCGGCTCGGGGGACCCAGTACTTC,CASSVGLAARGTQYF
TRBJ2-3,-,-,TRBV7-2,TGTGCCAGCAGCTTAGACAGCACTTTCGATACGCAGTATTTT,CASSLDSTFDTQYF
TRBJ2-6,-,-,TRBV27,TGTGCCAGCAGCCCCATCCAGGGGAGCTCTGGGGCCAACGTCCTGACTTTC,CASSPIQGSSGANVLTF
TRBJ2-3,-,-,TRBV27,TGTGCCAGCAGTCCTCCTAGCACAGATACGCAGTATTTT,CASSPPSTDTQYF